This T cell receptor (beta chain) was captured in a study of T-cell memory formation after mild COVID-19. TCRdb redid the calling of the 5' RACE reads with MiXCR, one entry per CDR3 protein. The table has roughly 410,000 distinct CDR3 sequences, approximately 25% seen once; the top ten hold 7.5% to 10%. Trimming took off 4 bases at V and 4 bases at J, with 17 bases between the two ends. Germline V gene lookup returns CDR1 SGHRS and CDR2 YFSETQ. The CDR3 sequence is 15 residues long. This rearrangement joins TRBV5-1 to TRBJ1-2; possibly TRBD1 for D (5 bases). What was sequenced was PBMCs or a T cell subset sorted from them (not recorded which). The clonotype comes from an adult woman who had mild COVID-19 (a few samples of this study predate the infection). Cell type and time point are not known. CDR3 bases: TGCGCCAGCAGCCCCGGACACGGCGAAGTCTATGGCTACACCTTC. It is translated as CASSPGHGEVYGYTF.